This entry describes one TCR beta chain. The antigen it recognizes is unknown. This entry comes from a study of cytomegalovirus exposure and HLA in healthy donors (dated by TCRdb to the late 2010s). Regarding the complete study: An earlier analysis of some 620 of the donors reported 276 Gb of sequence data and 95 million to 130 million unique TCR beta sequences obtained from some 200 million T cells. An early release that covered about 640 HLA-typed donors contained 300 to 350 gigabases of sequencing data and around 80 million unique TCR sequences. Of the 300 to 450 genotyped donors, less than 90% were placed in the genetic ancestry cluster associated with self-reported Caucasian donors. The study aimed to test whether cataloging public T cell receptors could reveal signatures of past pathogen exposure. The study used immunosequencing to profile the T cell repertoires of 670 or so subjects and linked those repertoires to cytomegalovirus serostatus. A separate validation cohort of 100 to 150 different subjects was used in addition to the approximately 670-subject first cohort. High-throughput TCR immunosequencing, statistical association of individual TCRs with disease status, and machine learning were combined to predict cytomegalovirus infection status. To study patterns of TCR occurrence, a later analysis re-analyzed previously published TCR beta repertoires from 650 to 750 donors and added high-resolution HLA genotyping. Rather than using new phenotypic data, the later analysis identified candidate immune exposures from TCR beta sequences and from how often those sequences occurred across donors. In an earlier analysis of a few hundred of the donors, high-throughput TCR beta sequencing was used to judge whether each TCR beta V gene segment behaved as functional or pseudogenic. Donor age, sex, ethnicity and CMV serostatus were collected together with the repertoire data. A later genetic analysis took genome-wide SNP genotypes for about three fifths of the 666 donors and used that subset as a discovery cohort. Every repertoire in the discovery cohort had been generated on one and the same sequencing platform. HLA typing included class I and class II loci at four-digit resolution. Typing coverage varied by locus: about 620-640 donors for A, B, C, DRB1 and DQB1; around 560 for DQA1; 600 to 610 for DPA1; around 490 for DPB1. Five DR-DQ haplotypes were treated as single units for association and clustering because of strong linkage in the cohort. Among several hundred genotyped donors of the cohort, an average of approximately 220,000 unique TCR beta nucleotide sequences was sequenced per donor, of which about 18% were non-productive. Summary of the overall study and its limitations: According to a later analysis, most CMV-associated TCR beta chains appeared to be HLA-restricted, and the HLA associations seemed to be driven largely by CMV exposure. The sequencing pipeline was judged likely to have produced a cluster of highly shared sequence variants as a technical artifact. A further reported finding was that TCR beta sequences accurately predicted the HLA-A and HLA-B alleles for most subjects in the first cohort. Because HLA typing was missing for some donors at each locus, association tests included only the typed subset. Linkage disequilibrium might explain the correlated functional status among segregating V segments, but an unknown experimental factor could not be ruled out. In an earlier analysis of fewer than 700 of the donors, most TCR beta V segments appeared in productive rearrangements about 90% or about 30% of the time, broadly matching IMGT annotations. According to a later analysis, TCR association rates differed among HLA loci, with DRB1 alleles showing the most associated TCRs and HLA-C alleles showing the fewest. Immune exposure information for the cohort was limited to CMV serostatus. Most TCR sequences were observed very rarely across donors, whereas some public TCRs were present in many individuals. According to a later analysis, parvovirus B19, influenza, CMV and Epstein-Barr virus appeared linked to several top co-occurrence clusters. In both the original and validation cohorts, the classifier was reported to diagnose cytomegalovirus status with high specificity and sensitivity. The cohort was sequenced for TCR beta chains only, and without alpha or paired-chain data the features that could be detected were limited. Some IMGT-functional V segments, including TRBV6-2 and TRBV6-3, could not be told apart with the 87-base-pair reads, so those segments were excluded. V-gene and J-gene trimming of TCR beta chains was associated with a missense DCLRE1C variant in a later genetic analysis, and the association was replicated in an independent cohort. The presence/absence analyses assumed that sequencing depth was roughly uniform across donors, and that assumption may not be true. Three of the identified cytomegalovirus-associated TCR beta chains were confirmed in vitro to be specific for cytomegalovirus antigens. Compared with equally common non-associated chains, HLA-associated TCR beta chains in a later analysis were more clonally expanded and had lower generation probabilities. About 17 rarely observed V segments, including chromosome 9 orphons, were excluded from the earlier analysis of a few hundred of the donors because counts were too low. A later analysis associated about 17,000 TCR beta sequences with specific HLA alleles at a false discovery rate of 0.05. Strong co-occurrence of HLA alleles, especially DR and DQ, made assigning TCR associations to individual alleles difficult. In a later genetic analysis, fewer N-insertions in productive TCRs were reported among donors in an Asian-associated ancestry cluster than the roughly 640-donor mean. In the study, roughly 160 TCR beta chains were listed as associated with cytomegalovirus. According to the authors, the approach could potentially be generalized to other disease states and immunological phenotypes.

The protocol used for the library was the immunoSEQ multiplex PCR assay. For the multiplex PCR, a mixture combining 60 forward primers for TCR Vbeta segments and 13 reverse primers for TCR Jbeta segments was used. A multiplex PCR assay on genomic DNA amplified the CDR3 region of rearranged TCR beta genes. The amplified TCR beta libraries were sequenced on the Illumina HiSeq System as 87-base-pair reads. The paper's processing steps were these. A later analysis tallied 75 million to 85 million unique TCR beta chains across the 660 or so repertoires, and 10 million to 11 million of those chains were shared by two or more donors. Raw reads were error-corrected and collapsed into unique sequences with a nearest-neighbor algorithm that merged closely related sequences to remove PCR and sequencing errors. Alignment of CDR3 sequences to IMGT reference sequences was used to assign V, D and J gene segments. For a sequence to be retained, a match of at least six nucleotides was required to both a V gene segment and a J gene segment. A rearrangement counted as productive if the CDR3 had no stop codons and remained in frame with V and J, and every other rearrangement counted as non-productive. Following IMGT convention, CDR3 was defined as the stretch from the second conserved V-encoded cysteine up to the conserved J-encoded phenylalanine. Sequences without an unambiguous match to a single V gene segment were excluded from the earlier analysis of about 600 of the donors. An earlier analysis of approximately 590 of the donors classified V segments as functional when productive rearrangements were above 56.7% and as segregating when the standard deviation between donors was above 5%. A statistical classification framework was built for diagnosing cytomegalovirus status from the catalog of TCR beta chain sequences. V and J gene assignment, in a later analysis, came from comparing TCR nucleotide sequences with IMGT/GENE-DB human TR gene sequences. In a later analysis, CDR3 sequences and most-parsimonious VDJ recombination scenarios were assigned using the TCRdist pipeline. In a later analysis, every TCR beta chain was defined by the combination of its CDR3 amino acid sequence and its V-gene family, and reads without a unique V-gene family were dropped. In a later analysis, 500 to 700 highly shared, low-generation-probability nucleotide sequences were removed to address suspected cross-contamination and a sequencing artifact. In a later analysis, a clonal expansion index was calculated for each public chain from normalized within-repertoire ranks of inferred template counts. In a later analysis, generation probabilities were computed using a VDJ recombination model fitted to out-of-frame rearrangements, and the results were checked against IGoR. Hypergeometric tests were used in a later analysis to score TCR-TCR, TCR-HLA and TCR-CMV co-occurrence, with a repertoire-size bias correction applied to the TCR pairs. A later analysis estimated false discovery rates by permuting HLA or CMV assignments 20 times. In a later analysis, co-occurring TCRs were grouped with DBSCAN, and TCRdist sequence similarity was added when clustering was performed within HLA-allele-positive subsets. For co-occurrence clustering, repertoires with fewer than 30,000 or more than 120,000 public chains were excluded, along with roughly 5 repertoires with anomalous nucleotide sharing. The source is immuneACCESS, and TCRdb retained only in-frame sequences with V and J called. Part of the clones is not carried over; for the studies checked, unresolved V genes explain less than half of this, and the remainder is unexplained. V and J calls and clone size are those listed in that table; D and trimming were worked out from the DNA. The sample's table covers around 60,000 clones. Around 5.3% of the sample is taken by the ten largest.

The CDR3 runs 12 amino acids, cysteine and phenylalanine included. Just the 36-base CDR3 DNA is kept, in frame starting at base 1. The CDR1 and CDR2 encoded by the germline V gene are SQVTM and ANQGSEA. V is shortened by 7 bases, J by 6 bases, and the region joining them spans 15 bases. The cohort was made up of approximately 670 healthy bone marrow donors. All cohort members were sampled while nominally healthy, although unrecorded immune exposures were likely present. The donor was CMV seropositive and was included in the group of 290 or so seropositive cohort members. A peripheral blood sample was provided by each donor, and peripheral blood mononuclear cells were used for TCR beta sequencing. Genomic DNA extraction from the blood cell samples was performed with the Qiagen DNeasy Blood Extraction Kit.

The source is a man aged 30-40 years in good health and CMV-seropositive. The sequenced sample was PBMCs. This chain is built from TRBV29-1 and TRBJ1-2, with no D gene named confidently. CDR3 reads: CSAPGRGDGYTF. The DNA sequence reads TGCAGCGCCCCTGGGCGGGGTGATGGCTACACCTTC.